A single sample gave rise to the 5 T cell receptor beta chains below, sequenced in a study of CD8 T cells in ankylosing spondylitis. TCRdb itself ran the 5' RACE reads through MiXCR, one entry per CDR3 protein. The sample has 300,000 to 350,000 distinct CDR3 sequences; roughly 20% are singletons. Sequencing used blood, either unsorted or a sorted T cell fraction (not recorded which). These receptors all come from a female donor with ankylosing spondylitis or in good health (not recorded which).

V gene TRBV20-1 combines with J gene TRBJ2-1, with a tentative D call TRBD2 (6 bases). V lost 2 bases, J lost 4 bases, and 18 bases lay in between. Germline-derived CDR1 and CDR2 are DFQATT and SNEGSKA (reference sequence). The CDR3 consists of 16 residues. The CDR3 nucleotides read TGCAGTGCTAGAACTAGTACTAGGAGGGTTTACAATGAGCAGTTCTTC. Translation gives CSARTSTRRVYNEQFF.

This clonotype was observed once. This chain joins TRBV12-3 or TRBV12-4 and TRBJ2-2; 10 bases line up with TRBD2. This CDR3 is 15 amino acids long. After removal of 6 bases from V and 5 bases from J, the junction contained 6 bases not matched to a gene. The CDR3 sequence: CASRESGRGTGELFF. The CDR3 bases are TGTGCCAGCAGGGAGAGCGGGAGGGGTACCGGGGAGCTGTTTTTT.

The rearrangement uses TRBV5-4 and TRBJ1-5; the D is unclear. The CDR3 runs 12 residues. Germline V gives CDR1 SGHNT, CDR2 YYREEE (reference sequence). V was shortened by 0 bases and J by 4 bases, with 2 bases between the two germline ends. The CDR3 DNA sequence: TGTGCCAGCAGCTTGGAAAATCAGCCCCAGCATTTT. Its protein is CASSLENQPQHF. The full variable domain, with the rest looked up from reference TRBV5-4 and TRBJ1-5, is ETGVTQSPTHLIKTRGQQVTLRCSSQSGHNTVSWYQQALGQGPQFIFQYYREEENGRGNFPPRFSGLQFPNYSSELNVNALELDDSALYLCASSLENQPQHFGDGTRLSIL.

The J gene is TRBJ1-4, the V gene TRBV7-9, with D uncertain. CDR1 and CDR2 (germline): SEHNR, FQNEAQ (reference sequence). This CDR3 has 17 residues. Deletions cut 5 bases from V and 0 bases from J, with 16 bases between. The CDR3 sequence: CASSPGLVAATNEKLFF. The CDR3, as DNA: TGTGCCAGCAGCCCCGGACTGGTTGCTGCAACTAATGAAAAACTGTTTTTT. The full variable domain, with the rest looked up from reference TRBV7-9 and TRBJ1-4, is DTGVSQNPRHKITKRGQNVTFRCDPISEHNRLYWYRQTLGQGPEFLTYFQNEAQLEKSRLLSDRFSAERPKGSFSTLEIQRTEQGDSAMYLCASSPGLVAATNEKLFFGSGTQLSVL.

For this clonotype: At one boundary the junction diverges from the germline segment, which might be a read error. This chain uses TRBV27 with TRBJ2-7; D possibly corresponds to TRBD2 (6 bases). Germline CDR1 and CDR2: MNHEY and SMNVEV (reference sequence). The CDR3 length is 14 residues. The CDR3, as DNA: TGCACCAGCAGTTTAGGGCGGGACTTCTACGAGCAGTACTTC. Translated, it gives CTSSLGRDFYEQYF.